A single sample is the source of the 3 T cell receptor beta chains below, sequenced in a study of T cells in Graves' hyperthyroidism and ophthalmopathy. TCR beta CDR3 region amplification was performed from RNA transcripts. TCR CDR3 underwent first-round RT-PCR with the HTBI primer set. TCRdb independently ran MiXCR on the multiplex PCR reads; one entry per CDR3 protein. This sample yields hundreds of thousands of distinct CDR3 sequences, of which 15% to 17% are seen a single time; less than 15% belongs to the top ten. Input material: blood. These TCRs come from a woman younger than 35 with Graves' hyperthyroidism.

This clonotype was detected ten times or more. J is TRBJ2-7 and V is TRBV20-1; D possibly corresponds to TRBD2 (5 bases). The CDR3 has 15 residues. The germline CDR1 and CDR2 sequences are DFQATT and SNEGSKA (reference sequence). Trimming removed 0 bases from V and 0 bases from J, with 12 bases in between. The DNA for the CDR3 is TGCAGTGCTAGAGATGACCAGCGGCACTCCTACGAGCAGTACTTC. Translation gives CSARDDQRHSYEQYF.

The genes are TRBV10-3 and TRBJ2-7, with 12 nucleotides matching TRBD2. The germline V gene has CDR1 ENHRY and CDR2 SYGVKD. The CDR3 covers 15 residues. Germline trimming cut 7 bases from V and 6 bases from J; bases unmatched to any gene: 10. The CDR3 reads CAINGRLAGVSEQYF. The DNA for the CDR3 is TGTGCCATCAACGGGCGACTAGCGGGAGTGAGCGAGCAGTACTTC.

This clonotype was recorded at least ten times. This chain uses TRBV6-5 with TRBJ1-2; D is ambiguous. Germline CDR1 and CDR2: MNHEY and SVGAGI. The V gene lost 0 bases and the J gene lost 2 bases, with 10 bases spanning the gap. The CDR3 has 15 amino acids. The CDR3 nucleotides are TGTGCCAGCAGTTACTCAGTTGCGGGAAACTATGGCTACACCTTC. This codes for CASSYSVAGNYGYTF.